Listed here are 7 T cell receptor beta chains from one sample, sequenced in a study of blood T cell repertoires in COVID-19. The table came from immunoSEQ multiplex PCR; TCRdb's copy has only in-frame clones and leaves some out. Altogether 100,000 to 150,000 clones are present, approximately 81% being singletons, with the ten largest covering less than 6.5%. The source material was peripheral blood. The source is a man between 60 and 70 years old with acute or convalescent COVID-19.

The chain combines TRBV9 with TRBJ2-1, with 13 bases identical to TRBD2. Germline CDR1 SGDLS, CDR2 YYNGEE. Trimming took 0 bases from V and 8 from J; bases not matched to a gene: 2. The CDR3 has 15 amino acids. The CDR3 loop reads CASSVGTSGRDEQFF. The CDR3 coding sequence is TGTGCCAGCAGCGTAGGGACTAGCGGGAGAGATGAGCAGTTCTTC.

This clone has a handful of counts. The chain is built from TRBV18 and TRBJ2-3; 10 bases are shared with TRBD2. The J segment lost 2 bases and the V segment lost 5 bases, leaving 7 bases of the junction unmatched. CDR3 length: 16 amino acids. Germline V gene sequence: CDR1 KGHSH, CDR2 LQKENI. The DNA of the CDR3 is TGTGCCAGCTCAGCCCAGGGGACTAGCGACACAGATACGCAGTATTTT. Protein: CASSAQGTSDTDTQYF.

The chain couples TRBV7-9 to TRBJ2-5; TRBD1 might be the D (5 bases). The germline V gene encodes CDR1 SEHNR and CDR2 FQNEAQ (reference sequence). V lost 7 bases and J 5 bases, leaving 11 bases between the germline ends. The CDR3 has 12 residues. The CDR3 region is CASKTGAETQYF. CDR3 DNA: TGTGCCAGCAAAACAGGAGCGGAGACCCAGTACTTC.

By share, this clone ranks as medium-sized. This chain connects TRBV19 to TRBJ1-1; tentative D call: TRBD1 (6 bases). The V gene lost 6 bases and the J gene lost 6 bases, with 14 bases spanning the gap. CDR1 and CDR2 (germline): LNHDA, SQIVND (reference sequence). The CDR3 covers 13 residues. The CDR3 DNA follows: TGTGCCAGTAGCACAGGGAATCGGCCTGAAGCTTTCTTT. Translated, it gives CASSTGNRPEAFF.

This clone has just a few counts. This sequence joins TRBV24-1 and TRBJ1-1; D gene uncertain. CDR3 length equals 11 residues. Germline V gene data show CDR1 as KGHDR and CDR2 as SFDVKD. Trimming shortened V by 3 bases and J by 11 bases, and 9 bases separated the two germline ends. The DNA of the CDR3 is TGTGCCACCAGTGATAACCGCCGGGCTTTCTTT. Its translation is CATSDNRRAFF.

The chain combines TRBV5-6 with TRBJ2-3; possible D gene TRBD2, 5 bases. V was trimmed by 2 bases and J by 3 bases, leaving 13 bases between them. The CDR3 extends over 15 amino acids. Germline-derived CDR1 and CDR2 are SGHDT and YYEEEE. CDR3 loop: CASSFRGLMTDTQYF. CDR3 in DNA: TGTGCCAGCAGCTTCAGAGGGTTGATGACAGATACGCAGTATTTT.

This rearrangement joins TRBV7-3 to TRBJ2-2; D may be TRBD1 (6 bases). Germline values: CDR1 SGHTA, CDR2 FQGTGA. CDR3 length: 15 residues. Trimming pared 3 bases from V and 1 base from J, leaving 9 bases between. The CDR3 spells CASSFGTQNTGELFF. DNA of the CDR3: TGTGCCAGCAGCTTTGGGACACAGAACACCGGGGAGCTGTTTTTT.